Listed here are 10 T cell receptor beta chains from one sample, sequenced in a study of blood T cell repertoires in COVID-19. Generated by immunoSEQ multiplex PCR, the TCRdb table keeps only in-frame clones and is missing some. This sample has 150,000 or so clones, with roughly 85% found just once. Sequencing was carried out using peripheral blood. These receptors came from an older woman with COVID-19, enrolled during active disease.

This sequence joins TRBV18 and TRBJ1-5, with D tentatively TRBD1 (5 bases). The CDR3 runs 14 residues. Trimming took off 6 bases at V and 8 bases at J, with 17 bases between the two ends. The V gene's germline CDR1 is KGHSH and CDR2 LQKENI. CDR3 bases: TGTGCCAGCTCCCTCAACGGGGGGGATGAGCCCCAGCATTTT. It yields the protein CASSLNGGDEPQHF.

The chain uses TRBV5-4 and TRBJ1-1; tentative D call: TRBD1 (5 bases). V dropped 0 bases and J dropped 5 bases, with 17 bases sitting between them. The length of the CDR3 is 16 residues. In germline, CDR1 is SGHNT, CDR2 YYREEE (reference sequence). DNA for the CDR3: TGTGCCAGCAGCTTGGCGGGGAATGGGAGGGGAACTGAAGCTTTCTTT. The encoded protein is CASSLAGNGRGTEAFF.

This clone was recorded only once. The chain combines TRBV19 with TRBJ2-1; 8 nucleotides line up with TRBD2. CDR3 length: 14 residues. CDR1 and CDR2 from the germline V gene are LNHDA and SQIVND (reference sequence). V was clipped by 3 bases and J by 3 bases; unmatched bases: 1. CDR3 loop: CASSIGGDYNEQFF. CDR3 coding DNA: TGTGCCAGTAGTATCGGGGGGGACTACAATGAGCAGTTCTTC.

This rearrangement joins TRBV7-2 to TRBJ1-1; D possibly corresponds to TRBD1 (5 bases). The germline gives CDR1 SGHTA, CDR2 FQGNSA. The CDR3 totals 12 residues. V shed 2 bases and J shed 9 bases, with 10 bases lying between them. The CDR3 DNA reads TGTGCCAGCAGCTTATGGGGGGTAAAAGCTTTCTTT. Encoded protein: CASSLWGVKAFF.

CDR3 sequence reads: CASGLFRDRDSYEQYF. CDR3 coding DNA: TGTGCTAGTGGTTTGTTCCGGGACAGGGATTCCTACGAGCAGTACTTC. The chain carries TRBV12-5 and TRBJ2-7; 9 bases are a match to TRBD1. This CDR3 contains 16 residues. V was clipped by 2 bases and J by 1 base; unmatched bases: 6. Germline CDR1 and CDR2: LGHNT and FRNRAP.

In this sample, this clone turned up once. The chain has TRBV7-2 and TRBJ1-5, with D possibly being TRBD1 (5 bases). Germline CDR1 is SGHTA and CDR2 is FQGNSA. V gave up 1 base and J gave up 5 bases, with 15 bases separating them. The CDR3 extends over 16 amino acids. The CDR3 protein is CASSLVGTGLYQPQHF. As DNA, the CDR3 is TGTGCCAGCAGCTTAGTTGGGACTGGCTTATATCAGCCCCAGCATTTT.

The CDR3 sequence: CASSPTPRSGIGSPLHF. In DNA form, the CDR3 reads TGTGCCAGTAGTCCGACCCCGCGCTCGGGGATTGGCTCACCCCTCCACTTT. V gene TRBV19 combines with J gene TRBJ1-6; D uncertain. With 5 bases removed from V and 10 bases from J, the gap between germline ends came to 24 bases. The germline V gene has CDR1 LNHDA and CDR2 SQIVND (reference sequence). This CDR3 spans 17 amino acids.

This clone was picked up a small number of times. The V call is TRBV5-1, the J call TRBJ2-7; 8 bases are a match to TRBD1. This CDR3 has 15 amino acids. J was trimmed by 3 bases and V by 0 bases; bases with no gene match: 5. The V gene's germline CDR1 is SGHRS and CDR2 YFSETQ. CDR3 in DNA: TGCGCCAGCAGCTTGGCCCAGGGGGCTATCTACGAGCAGTACTTC. Protein sequence: CASSLAQGAIYEQYF.

The rearrangement uses TRBV9 and TRBJ1-5, with D possibly being TRBD1 (6 bases). The germline V and J ends were trimmed by 4 bases and 4 bases, with 15 bases remaining between them. CDR1 and CDR2 (germline): SGDLS, YYNGEE. The CDR3 spans 15 residues. The DNA of the CDR3 is TGTGCCAGCAGCCCCCGCGGGGGCGCGAATCAGCCCCAGCATTTT. It is translated as CASSPRGGANQPQHF.

V and J are TRBV7-8 and TRBJ2-7, with D tentatively TRBD2 (6 bases). This CDR3 spans 11 amino acids. V lost 4 bases to trimming and J lost 7 bases, with 8 bases between them. The germline V gene encodes CDR1 SGHVS and CDR2 FQNEAQ. CDR3 nucleotides: TGTGCCAGCAGCTCGGCGGGGGAGCAGTACTTC. This codes for CASSSAGEQYF.